Listed here is a single T cell receptor beta chain. Antigen specificity is unknown. The sample comes from a study of graft-versus-host responses after intestinal transplantation. Study-wide background: Induction using anti-thymocyte globulin, followed by tacrolimus and steroids for about three years, was given to all recipients.

Study-level points and caveats: Early post-transplant HvG declines tracked with peak circulating GvH clone levels.

This CDR3 is built from 18 residues. Germline V lookup: CDR1 MGHRA, CDR2 YSYEKL. The ends were cut back, 0 bases at V and 8 bases at J, with 23 bases in the middle. Graft material was processed, releasing intraepithelial and lamina propria lymphocytes. The method was immunoSEQ multiplex PCR; TCRdb's version includes in-frame clones alone and lacks a portion of them. Of 15,000 to 20,000 clones in the sample, about 80% were seen once. Source: ileum tissue, taken 104 days after intestinal transplant. The genes are TRBV4-1 and TRBJ2-1; weak D call: TRBD2 (5 bases). The receptor was isolated from a human patient who received an intestinal transplant, so some T cells may come from the graft donor. CDR3 sequence: CASSQEKWLLARDDEQFF. For the CDR3, the DNA is TGCGCCAGCAGCCAAGAAAAGTGGTTGCTAGCCCGTGACGATGAGCAGTTCTTC.